The source of this TCR beta chain is a study of pediatric ulcerative colitis. There are 16 residues in the CDR3. Germline values: CDR1 SGHTA, CDR2 FQGNSA. V gave up 3 bases and J gave up 0 bases; unmatched junction bases: 5. TCRdb's copy holds only in-frame clones and misses some; the assay was immunoSEQ multiplex PCR. The profile shows 59,000 or so clones, around 80% of them singletons. The specimen sequenced was blood. This clonotype originated in a boy aged 5-17 years with moderate ulcerative colitis. The V and J genes are TRBV7-2 and TRBJ2-3; 8 nucleotides line up with TRBD2. This CDR3 is CASSFGLADSTDTQYF. The CDR3 region has the DNA TGTGCCAGCAGCTTCGGACTAGCAGATAGCACAGATACGCAGTATTTT.